The 22 T cell receptor beta chains below all came from one sample that was sequenced in a study of shared clonotypes between healthy human individuals. Using immunoSEQ multiplex PCR, the repertoire was profiled, and TCRdb retains in-frame clones only, with some absent. The repertoire holds 850,000 to 1,200,000 clones, about 74% seen once, with approximately 1.5% in the top ten. Sequenced: memory CD4+ T cells sorted from blood. Subset defined: CD45RA-negative fraction. These receptors originate from a man between 18 and 35 years old in good health.

This clone showed up just a few times. Other DNA sequences from this sample encode an identical CDR3 as well. The chain carries TRBV18 and TRBJ2-5; D not resolved. Germline loops: CDR1 KGHSH, CDR2 LQKENI. The V end lost 1 base, the J end lost 4 bases, and 4 bases lay between the germline ends. The length of the CDR3 is 12 residues. The CDR3 is CASSPRAETQYF. CDR3 nucleotides: TGTGCCAGCTCACCACGGGCAGAGACCCAGTACTTC.

The gene calls are TRBV7-9 and TRBJ1-5; the match to TRBD1 covers 9 bases. The CDR3 spans 15 residues. Germline V lookup: CDR1 SEHNR, CDR2 FQNEAQ (reference sequence). V was pared by 5 bases and J by 5 bases, with 7 bases of the junction left unmatched. The CDR3 sequence: CASSTMTGGDQPQHF. The CDR3 DNA sequence: TGTGCCAGCAGCACAATGACAGGGGGAGATCAGCCCCAGCATTTT.

The rearrangement links TRBV6-6 to TRBJ2-1; D gene ambiguous. CDR3 size: 11 residues. Germline CDR1 is MNHNY and CDR2 is SVGAGI (reference sequence). Trimming shortened V by 6 bases and J by 8 bases, and 8 bases separated the two germline ends. This CDR3 is CASSRIDEQFF. In nucleotides, the CDR3 is TGTGCCAGCAGCCGCATTGATGAGCAGTTCTTC.

This sequence joins TRBV5-4 and TRBJ2-3; unclear D gene. Trimming left V 0 bases short and J 2 bases short, with 7 bases between. The germline gives CDR1 SGHNT, CDR2 YYREEE (reference sequence). The CDR3 is 14 residues long. The DNA for the CDR3 is TGTGCCAGCAGCTTGGACTTCTCCACAGATACGCAGTATTTT. This encodes CASSLDFSTDTQYF.

This clone has only a few counts. The J gene is TRBJ1-5, the V gene TRBV19; 9 nucleotides agree with TRBD1. The junction had 16 bases not matched to a gene; V was cut back by 4 bases and J by 0 bases. CDR1 is LNHDA and CDR2 is SQIVND in the germline V gene (reference sequence). This CDR3 is built from 20 residues. The CDR3 region is CASSNRPGTGSLHSNQPQHF. CDR3 nucleotide sequence: TGTGCCAGTAGTAACCGTCCCGGGACAGGGTCCCTCCATAGCAATCAGCCCCAGCATTTT.

The chain combines TRBV10-3 with TRBJ2-7; 12 positions agree with TRBD1. The V gene's germline CDR1 is ENHRY and CDR2 SYGVKD. The V segment lost 2 bases and the J segment 4 bases; nucleotides outside the gene matches: 3. The CDR3 is 15 residues long. The CDR3 DNA reads as TGTGCCATCAGTGAGGGGGACAGGGGGCCTTACGAGCAGTACTTC. Translating it yields CAISEGDRGPYEQYF.

The chain combines TRBV9 with TRBJ2-3, with TRBD2 as a possible D gene (7 bases). This CDR3 has 17 residues. Germline CDR1 and CDR2: SGDLS and YYNGEE. The V end was cut by 0 bases, the J end by 2 bases, with 16 bases between. CDR3 nucleotides: TGTGCCAGCAGCGTAGCGGGGGGCCCCTTTCCCACAGATACGCAGTATTTT. Translation gives CASSVAGGPFPTDTQYF.

This clone was counted a few times. The same CDR3 also results from other DNA sequences found in this sample. This chain connects TRBV5-4 to TRBJ1-2; a weak D match, TRBD1 (6 bases). The CDR3 totals 14 residues. The ends were cut back, 1 base at V and 2 bases at J, with 9 bases in the middle. CDR1 and CDR2 (germline): SGHNT, YYREEE (reference sequence). CDR3 DNA sequence: TGTGCCAGCAGCTTGCCAGGGGTGAACTATGGCTACACCTTC. This sequence encodes CASSLPGVNYGYTF.

The rearrangement links TRBV11-2 to TRBJ2-7, with TRBD1 identical over 9 bases. Germline assignment: CDR1 SGHAT and CDR2 FQNNGV. The CDR3 sequence is 16 residues long. V shed 2 bases and J 2 bases; nucleotides not matched to a gene: 7. CDR3 residues: CASSLNPGTGTYEQYF. The CDR3 DNA is TGTGCCAGCAGCTTAAACCCCGGGACAGGGACCTACGAGCAGTACTTC.

The chain is built from TRBV19 and TRBJ2-3; D might be TRBD1 or TRBD2, each matching 7 bases. The CDR3 contains 15 residues. Trimming took 3 bases from V and 4 from J, leaving 14 bases between them. Per the germline V gene, CDR1 is LNHDA and CDR2 is SQIVND (reference sequence). As DNA, the CDR3 is TGTGCCAGTAGTATCCCGGGGAGGGGGCCAGATACGCAGTATTTT. It encodes CASSIPGRGPDTQYF.

This chain uses TRBV18 with TRBJ2-1; 9 bases match TRBD2. The V and J ends lost 0 bases and 7 bases, in that order; junction bases with no gene match: 10. CDR1 KGHSH and CDR2 LQKENI come from the germline V gene. The CDR3 length is 17 residues. CDR3 amino acids: CASSPPGGGAFPNEQFF. The CDR3, as DNA: TGTGCCAGCTCACCACCTGGCGGGGGGGCCTTTCCGAATGAGCAGTTCTTC.

The V call is TRBV7-9, the J call TRBJ2-7, with D possibly matching TRBD2 (5 bases). This CDR3 has 13 residues. Germline loops: CDR1 SEHNR, CDR2 FQNEAQ (reference sequence). V shed 5 bases and J shed 0 bases, with 8 bases lying between them. CDR3 protein: CASSPSNSYEQYF. For the CDR3, the DNA is TGTGCCAGCAGCCCTAGCAACTCCTACGAGCAGTACTTC.

This clone was seen once. The chain links TRBV11-2 to TRBJ1-3; D not certain. Trimming took 10 bases from V and 4 from J, leaving 8 bases between them. Germline V lookup: CDR1 SGHAT, CDR2 FQNNGV. The CDR3 loop spans 11 amino acids. The CDR3 reads CATHLGNTIYF. DNA for the CDR3: TGTGCCACCCATCTGGGAAACACCATATATTTT. The full variable domain, its missing parts supplied by reference TRBV11-2 and TRBJ1-3, is EAGVAQSPRYKIIEKRQSVAFWCNPISGHATLYWYQQILGQGPKLLIQFQNNGVVDDSQLPKDRFSAERLKGVDSTLKIQPAKLEDSAVYLCATHLGNTIYFGEGSWLTVV.

CDR3 bases: TGCGCCAGCAGCTTGGATCCCGGTAGAGGAGAGACCCAGTACTTC. Translating gives CASSLDPGRGETQYF. V is TRBV5-1 and J is TRBJ2-5; D is ambiguous. V was shortened by 0 bases and J by 4 bases, with 13 bases between the two germline ends. The CDR3 loop spans 15 amino acids. Germline V gene lookup returns CDR1 SGHRS and CDR2 YFSETQ. Filled out from reference TRBV5-1 and TRBJ2-5, the complete variable domain reads KAGVTQTPRYLIKTRGQQVTLSCSPISGHRSVSWYQQTPGQGLQFLFEYFSETQRNKGNFPGRFSGRQFSNSRSEMNVSTLELGDSALYLCASSLDPGRGETQYFGPGTRLLVL.

This clone was counted once. This chain uses TRBV7-2 with TRBJ2-1, with a possible D match to TRBD2 (5 bases). The CDR3 is 15 amino acids. Per the germline V gene, CDR1 is SGHTA and CDR2 is FQGNSA. The V gene lost 2 bases and the J gene lost 2 bases, with 10 bases spanning the gap. CDR3 amino acids: CASSLLATTYNEQFF. The CDR3 coding sequence is TGTGCCAGCAGCTTATTGGCGACTACCTACAATGAGCAGTTCTTC.

At least ten counts were recorded for this clone. This chain connects TRBV20-1 to TRBJ1-2; D remains unclear. The V end was cut by 7 bases, the J end by 4 bases, with 1 base between. CDR3 length equals 8 residues. Germline lookup yields CDR1 DFQATT and CDR2 SNEGSKA (reference sequence). The CDR3: CSVYGYTF. CDR3 nucleotide sequence: TGCAGTGTCTATGGCTACACCTTC.

In its sample, this clone was seen once. An end of the junction differs from the germline gene, which may be a read error. The chain uses TRBV2 and TRBJ2-7; the match to TRBD2 covers 7 bases. CDR1 is SNHLY and CDR2 is FYNNEI in the germline V gene. This CDR3 has 13 amino acids. CDR3 sequence (DNA): TGTGCCAGCAGTGAAGACGTTGGACTAGGAGAGGACTTC. Translated: CASSEDVGLGEDF.

This clone was counted only a few times. This rearrangement joins TRBV7-2 to TRBJ2-7, with 11 positions matching TRBD1. This CDR3 spans 15 amino acids. Germline V gene data show CDR1 as SGHTA and CDR2 as FQGNSA. With V trimmed by 5 bases and J by 2 bases, 5 bases remained unmatched. CDR3 residues: CASSTTGQGAYEQYF. The CDR3 DNA is TGTGCCAGCAGCACTACGGGACAGGGGGCCTACGAGCAGTACTTC.

In this sample, this clone turned up once. V gene TRBV5-4 combines with J gene TRBJ2-5; 8 nucleotides align to TRBD2. Trimming at V came to 2 bases and at J to 5 bases, leaving 2 bases not matched to a gene. Germline CDR1 is SGHNT and CDR2 is YYREEE (reference sequence). The CDR3 covers 13 residues. DNA for the CDR3: TGTGCCAGCAGCTTATGGACTAGCGAGACCCAGTACTTC. This translates into CASSLWTSETQYF.

This rearrangement joins TRBV10-3 to TRBJ1-5; D gene ambiguous. CDR3 size: 12 residues. CDR1 is ENHRY and CDR2 is SYGVKD in the germline V gene. V was cut by 3 bases and J by 3 bases, with 3 bases left in between. The CDR3 loop is CAISDTNQPQHF. The CDR3 bases are TGTGCCATCAGTGACACCAATCAGCCCCAGCATTTT.

The rearrangement uses TRBV7-3 and TRBJ2-3, with 9 nucleotides matching TRBD1. Germline values: CDR1 SGHTA, CDR2 FQGTGA. Germline trimming cut 6 bases from V and 14 bases from J; bases unmatched to any gene: 9. This CDR3 contains 12 residues. CDR3 amino acids: CASSKRDRAMYF. The CDR3 nucleotides are TGTGCCAGCAGTAAGCGGGACAGGGCAATGTATTTT.

The V and J genes are TRBV27 and TRBJ1-6; D is unclear. V was shortened by 1 base and J by 7 bases, with 11 bases between the two germline ends. This CDR3 region has 15 residues. The germline V gene encodes CDR1 MNHEY and CDR2 SMNVEV (reference sequence). In DNA form, the CDR3 reads TGTGCCAGCAGTTTATTAGGGAATCCCAATTCACCCCTCCACTTT. Its protein is CASSLLGNPNSPLHF.